These 14 T cell receptor beta chains originate from one sample sequenced in a study of neurological immune-mediated disorders. Time point denoted: longitudinal time-point 3. TCRdb reprocessed the 5' RACE reads via MiXCR and lists one record per CDR3 protein. The profile shows tens of thousands of distinct CDR3 sequences, 7% to 9% of them singletons. Sequenced input: PBMCs. The receptors stem from a woman aged 40 to 49 in good health.

In its sample, this clonotype was seen many times. V is TRBV4-1 and J is TRBJ2-7; 7 bases agree with TRBD2. With V trimmed by 3 bases and J by 4 bases, 3 bases remained unmatched. This CDR3 spans 13 amino acids. Germline V gene sequence: CDR1 MGHRA, CDR2 YSYEKL. The CDR3 DNA reads TGCGCCAGCAGCCACGGACTAGGTTACGAGCAGTACTTC. Translating gives CASSHGLGYEQYF.

This clonotype was detected many times. This rearrangement joins TRBV12-3 or TRBV12-4 to TRBJ1-1; tentative D call: TRBD1 (5 bases). This CDR3 contains 18 residues. V shed 1 base and J shed 5 bases, with 23 bases lying between them. The CDR3 spells CASSLVLRDRKWRTEAFF. The DNA of the CDR3 is TGTGCCAGCAGTTTAGTACTCCGAGACAGAAAATGGAGGACTGAAGCTTTCTTT.

This clonotype was observed at least ten times. V and J are TRBV27 and TRBJ1-2; D ambiguous. Germline V gene lookup returns CDR1 MNHEY and CDR2 SMNVEV (reference sequence). V was pared by 5 bases and J by 2 bases, with 12 bases between. This CDR3 has 14 residues. CDR3 DNA: TGTGCCAGCAGTCCCGGTCCACTCAACTATGGCTACACCTTC. It specifies CASSPGPLNYGYTF.

This chain uses TRBV6-5 with TRBJ2-7; TRBD2 might be the D (6 bases). With 2 bases removed from V and 3 bases from J, the gap between germline ends came to 11 bases. Germline loops: CDR1 MNHEY, CDR2 SVGAGI. The CDR3 has 14 residues. CDR3 bases: TGTGCCAGCAGTTACGCGGGGAGAAACTACGAGCAGTACTTC. This sequence encodes CASSYAGRNYEQYF.

This clonotype was detected a few times. V usage is TRBV20-1 and J usage is TRBJ1-6; TRBD1 is a possible D gene (5 bases). Trimming took 3 bases from V and 3 from J, leaving 15 bases between them. The V gene's germline CDR1 is DFQATT and CDR2 SNEGSKA (reference sequence). The CDR3 is 16 amino acids. CDR3 sequence: CSASRGLKGYNSPLHF. CDR3 in DNA: TGCAGTGCTAGCCGGGGCCTAAAGGGCTATAATTCACCCCTCCACTTT.

The gene calls are TRBV29-1 and TRBJ1-1; the D gene is possibly TRBD1 (6 bases). The germline V and J ends were trimmed by 7 bases and 0 bases, with 12 bases remaining between them. The germline V gene encodes CDR1 SQVTM and CDR2 ANQGSEA. The CDR3 runs 13 residues. CDR3 sequence (DNA): TGCAGCGGGTGGGGGCAGTTGAACACTGAAGCTTTCTTT. The encoded protein is CSGWGQLNTEAFF. The whole variable domain, filled in from reference TRBV29-1 and TRBJ1-1, reads SAVISQKPSRDICQRGTSLTIQCQVDSQVTMMFWYRQQPGQSLTLIATANQGSEATYESGFVIDKFPISRPNLTFSTLTVSNMSPEDSSIYLCSGWGQLNTEAFFGQGTRLTVV.

This clonotype came up many times. The chain employs TRBV12-3 or TRBV12-4 and TRBJ2-3; tentatively, D is TRBD1 (6 bases). Trimming pared 5 bases from V and 1 base from J, leaving 13 bases between. The CDR3 length is 15 residues. The CDR3 reads CASSLRTEGTDTQYF. CDR3 nucleotide sequence: TGTGCCAGCAGTCTTCGGACAGAGGGCACAGATACGCAGTATTTT.

A note on this clonotype: A much larger clone lies one base from this, so it may be a read error. The rearrangement links TRBV12-3 or TRBV12-4 to TRBJ2-2; the D gene is possibly TRBD1 (6 bases). The CDR3 has 14 residues. Between the trimmed V and J ends, which lost 11 bases and 6 bases, there was a span of 19 bases. The CDR3 is CAGERTGRAGELFF. For the CDR3, the DNA is TGTGCCGGCGAGCGAACAGGGCGCGCCGGGGAGCTGTTTTTT.

The V call is TRBV6-5, the J call TRBJ2-1, with 10 bases lining up with TRBD2. The CDR3 covers 14 residues. The germline CDR1 and CDR2 sequences are MNHEY and SVGAGI. The V segment lost 6 bases and the J segment 15 bases; nucleotides outside the gene matches: 14. CDR3 sequence reads: CASSPTSGTVRSFF. The CDR3 DNA is TGTGCCAGCAGCCCCACTAGCGGGACGGTAAGGTCGTTCTTC.

Many counts were recorded for this clonotype. V is TRBV4-2 and J is TRBJ2-5; 9 positions agree with TRBD1. The CDR3 consists of 15 residues. V gave up 4 bases and J gave up 2 bases; unmatched junction bases: 5. The V gene's germline CDR1 is LGHNA and CDR2 YNFKEQ. CDR3 in amino acids: CASSPETGGQETQYF. In nucleotides, the CDR3 is TGTGCCAGCAGCCCAGAGACAGGGGGTCAAGAGACCCAGTACTTC.

This clonotype was counted ten times or more. The rearrangement uses TRBV5-1 and TRBJ1-5; D remains unclear. In germline, CDR1 is SGHRS, CDR2 YFSETQ. This CDR3 has 13 residues. V lost 4 bases to trimming and J lost 7 bases, with 12 bases between them. CDR3 residues: CASSPDPGQPQHF. CDR3 coding DNA: TGCGCCAGCAGCCCTGACCCCGGACAGCCCCAGCATTTT.

This clonotype appeared many times. This chain connects TRBV5-1 to TRBJ1-1; a weak D match, TRBD1 (5 bases). V was clipped by 3 bases and J by 7 bases, with 13 bases between them. This CDR3 has 13 residues. Per germline, CDR1 SGHRS and CDR2 YFSETQ. CDR3 sequence: CASSYSGALEAFF. Here the CDR3 DNA reads TGCGCCAGCAGCTACTCCGGGGCCCTTGAAGCTTTCTTT. Looking up the rest from reference TRBV5-1 and TRBJ1-1 gives the full variable domain: KAGVTQTPRYLIKTRGQQVTLSCSPISGHRSVSWYQQTPGQGLQFLFEYFSETQRNKGNFPGRFSGRQFSNSRSEMNVSTLELGDSALYLCASSYSGALEAFFGQGTRLTVV.

This clonotype came up many times. The chain carries TRBV5-1 and TRBJ2-1; D is perhaps TRBD2 (5 bases). The CDR3 covers 12 residues. CDR1 is SGHRS and CDR2 is YFSETQ in the germline V gene. The V gene lost 4 bases and the J gene lost 9 bases, with 11 bases spanning the gap. Written as DNA, the CDR3 is TGCGCCAGCAGCCAGGAGGTCGGTGAGCAGTTCTTC. Its translation: CASSQEVGEQFF.

This clonotype was seen ten or more times. This chain links TRBV30 with TRBJ1-2, with D perhaps matching TRBD1 (5 bases). Trimming cost V 0 bases and J 8 bases, with 19 bases left between them. Germline V lookup: CDR1 GTSNPN, CDR2 SVGIG (reference sequence). The length of the CDR3 is 15 residues. DNA of the CDR3: TGTGCCTGGAGTGTACCAGGGCGTACTGTAAGGGGCTACACCTTC. This gives the protein CAWSVPGRTVRGYTF.